The next 30 T cell receptor beta chains were all read from a single sample in a study of control samples from healthy donors and cancer patients (TCRdb year 2020). Libraries were made using the immunoSEQ multiplex PCR assay. This is the immuneACCESS table as TCRdb keeps it, with only in-frame sequences that have V and J called. A part of the clones is gone; compared with another copy, unresolved V genes explain less than half, and the rest is unexplained. This sample comprises some 87,000 clones, 70% to 85% of them detected only once. The ten largest clones take up 11% of the sample. The material sequenced was PBMCs. Receptors were obtained from a man aged 55 to 70 with head and neck cancer.

The CDR3 here is CASSYLGSGRPTGELFF. CDR3 in DNA: TGTGCCAGCAGCTACCTCGGTAGCGGGAGACCCACCGGGGAGCTGTTTTTT. This rearrangement joins TRBV11-2 to TRBJ2-2, with 9 bases lining up with TRBD2. The V and J ends lost 4 bases and 4 bases, in that order; junction bases with no gene match: 10. This CDR3 comprises 17 residues. From germline, CDR1 is SGHAT and CDR2 FQNNGV.

This clone has only one observation. The chain recombines TRBV3-1 (or the pseudogene TRBV3-2) with TRBJ2-7, with 14 bases identical to TRBD2. The CDR3 is made up of 14 amino acids. J was trimmed by 5 bases and V by 8 bases; bases with no gene match: 5. From germline, CDR1 is LGHDT and CDR2 YNNKEL (reference sequence). CDR3 in DNA: TGTGCCAGCGCGGGACTAGCGGGAGTCAACGAGCAGTACTTC. Its protein is CASAGLAGVNEQYF.

This chain links TRBV6-4 with TRBJ2-3, with TRBD2 as a possible D gene (6 bases). CDR3 length: 16 amino acids. Trimming removed 6 bases from V and 4 bases from J, with 20 bases in between. From germline, CDR1 is MRHNA and CDR2 SNTAGT. Here the CDR3 reads CASSVMGGIRADTQYF. CDR3 bases: TGTGCCAGCAGCGTTATGGGCGGGATCCGGGCAGATACGCAGTATTTT.

This chain connects TRBV7-6 to TRBJ1-2, with 7 bases lining up with TRBD1. Losses at the gene ends were 5 bases for V and 4 bases for J; bases not matched to a gene: 10. CDR3 length: 15 residues. CDR1 SGHVS and CDR2 FNYEAQ come from the germline V gene. The CDR3 sequence: CASSRALGGAYGYTF. The CDR3 region has the DNA TGTGCCAGCAGCCGGGCCTTAGGGGGCGCCTATGGCTACACCTTC.

The J gene is TRBJ2-2, the V gene TRBV7-6, with 10 bases identical to TRBD2. The CDR3 is made up of 17 amino acids. Trimming took 1 base from V and 2 from J; bases not matched to a gene: 4. CDR1 and CDR2 (germline): SGHVS, FNYEAQ. CDR3 amino acids: CASSLEAGGPNTGELFF. In DNA form, the CDR3 reads TGTGCCAGCAGCTTAGAAGCGGGAGGGCCTAACACCGGGGAGCTGTTTTTT.

The chain is built from TRBV14 and TRBJ2-7; D not certain. CDR3 length: 15 amino acids. Trimming cost V 0 bases and J 6 bases, with 15 bases left between them. Germline lookup yields CDR1 SGHDN and CDR2 FVKESK. The CDR3 region has the DNA TGTGCCAGCAGCCAAGACGGCCCCCTCTCTGGCGAGCAGTACTTC. Translating gives CASSQDGPLSGEQYF.

V and J are TRBV14 and TRBJ2-7, with D perhaps TRBD2 (6 bases). Germline V gives CDR1 SGHDN, CDR2 FVKESK. The CDR3 is 16 residues long. Trimming pared 4 bases from V and 3 bases from J, leaving 19 bases between. CDR3 DNA: TGTGCCAGCAGCCCAGGGTTATGGCGGGGTTACTACGAGCAGTACTTC. It specifies CASSPGLWRGYYEQYF.

This chain connects TRBV7-2 to TRBJ2-5, with D possibly being TRBD1 (6 bases). The V gene's germline CDR1 is SGHTA and CDR2 FQGNSA. V was clipped by 1 base and J by 3 bases, with 9 bases between them. The CDR3 totals 14 residues. The CDR3 DNA follows: TGTGCCAGCAGCTTAGTAGGGACAAAAGAGACCCAGTACTTC. Translated, it gives CASSLVGTKETQYF.

The CDR3 spells CASSLVAPQETQYF. Written as DNA, the CDR3 is TGTGCCAGCAGCTTAGTGGCCCCTCAAGAGACCCAGTACTTC. The chain uses TRBV7-2 and TRBJ2-5, with D uncertain. The CDR3 contains 14 residues. Trimming took off 1 base at V and 2 bases at J, with 8 bases between the two ends. Germline CDR1 is SGHTA and CDR2 is FQGNSA.

This rearrangement joins TRBV28 to TRBJ2-1; TRBD2 might be the D (5 bases). Trimming took 4 bases from V and 9 from J, leaving 19 bases between them. The CDR3 length is 15 residues. Germline V gene data show CDR1 as MDHEN and CDR2 as SYDVKM. CDR3 amino acids: CASSSAGSGSIEQFF. The DNA of the CDR3 is TGTGCCAGCAGTTCGGCTGGGAGTGGCTCTATTGAGCAGTTCTTC.

V and J are TRBV12-2 and TRBJ1-2; whether TRBD1, the table's D call, matches the DNA was not checked. TRBV12-2 is annotated as a pseudogene. There are 20 residues in the CDR3. CDR3 sequence reads: CASRPKGGRDRVVLKYGYTF. The CDR3 nucleotides are TGTGCAAGTCGCCCTAAGGGGGGAAGGGACAGGGTTGTTCTTAAGTATGGCTACACCTTC.

This chain links TRBV27 with TRBJ2-5, with D possibly being TRBD2 (6 bases). This CDR3 comprises 16 residues. The germline CDR1 and CDR2 sequences are MNHEY and SMNVEV (reference sequence). Trimming pared 4 bases from V and 6 bases from J, leaving 21 bases between. This chain's CDR3 is CASSSPLRDLKKTQYF. CDR3 bases: TGTGCCAGCAGTTCCCCCCTCCGGGACTTGAAAAAGACCCAGTACTTC.

V usage is TRBV29-1 and J usage is TRBJ2-5; the match to TRBD2 covers 12 bases. The CDR3 length is 15 residues. CDR1 SQVTM and CDR2 ANQGSEA come from the germline V gene. Unmatched junction bases numbered 5, after V lost 4 bases and J lost 2 bases. CDR3 DNA sequence: TGCAGCGTTGGGGGGACTAGCGGGTGGCAAGAGACCCAGTACTTC. It codes for CSVGGTSGWQETQYF.

This chain connects TRBV2 to TRBJ2-1; 9 nucleotides match TRBD2. This CDR3 is 14 amino acids long. J gave up 9 bases and V 10 bases, and 13 bases lay outside the gene matches. Germline values: CDR1 SNHLY, CDR2 FYNNEI. The chain's CDR3 is CATQRSSGSLEQFF. CDR3 in DNA: TGTGCCACCCAGAGAAGTAGCGGGAGTCTTGAGCAGTTCTTC. Full variable domain (remainder filled in from reference TRBV2 and TRBJ2-1): EPEVTQTPSHQVTQMGQEVILRCVPISNHLYFYWYRQILGQKVEFLVSFYNNEISEKSEIFDDQFSVERPDGSNFTLKIRSTKLEDSAMYFCATQRSSGSLEQFFGPGTRLTVL.

J is TRBJ2-1 and V is TRBV4-2; 7 bases are a match to TRBD2. Germline values: CDR1 LGHNA, CDR2 YNFKEQ. The CDR3 has 18 residues. Germline trimming cut 0 bases from V and 2 bases from J; bases unmatched to any gene: 10. The CDR3 DNA follows: TGTGCCAGCAGCCAAGACGTTAGGACGGGAGGACCCTACAATGAGCAGTTCTTC. This encodes CASSQDVRTGGPYNEQFF.

V and J are TRBV7-9 and TRBJ2-1; the D gene is possibly TRBD2 (6 bases). The CDR3 sequence is 16 residues long. In germline, CDR1 is SEHNR, CDR2 FQNEAQ (reference sequence). Deletions cut 5 bases from V and 2 bases from J, with 16 bases between. The chain's CDR3 is CASSALTSYTYNEQFF. The CDR3 DNA sequence: TGTGCCAGCAGCGCACTCACTAGCTACACCTACAATGAGCAGTTCTTC.

The chain has TRBV5-1 and TRBJ1-1; TRBD1 matches at 8 bases. The CDR3 has 16 residues. Unmatched junction bases numbered 14, after V lost 2 bases and J lost 8 bases. The germline V gene has CDR1 SGHRS and CDR2 YFSETQ. CDR3 DNA sequence: TGCGCCAGCAGCTTATCCTCACTTGTGGGGACAGGAGAAGCTTTCTTT. It is translated as CASSLSSLVGTGEAFF.

The chain joins TRBV7-9 to TRBJ2-1, with D tentatively TRBD1 or TRBD2 (5 bases each). Per germline, CDR1 SEHNR and CDR2 FQNEAQ (reference sequence). The CDR3 length is 14 residues. V was shortened by 4 bases and J by 5 bases, with 12 bases between the two germline ends. As DNA, the CDR3 is TGTGCCAGCAGCTGGGACCGAAACAACAATGAGCAGTTCTTC. Protein sequence: CASSWDRNNNEQFF.

The chain recombines TRBV27 with TRBJ2-7, with 12 bases fitting TRBD2. The trim removed 5 bases at V and 4 bases at J, leaving 3 bases unmatched. From germline, CDR1 is MNHEY and CDR2 SMNVEV (reference sequence). The CDR3 sequence is 14 residues long. CDR3 nucleotide sequence: TGTGCCAGCAGTCTAGGGACTAGCGGGTACGAGCAGTACTTC. Its translation: CASSLGTSGYEQYF.

The chain combines TRBV5-6 with TRBJ1-1; D possibly corresponds to TRBD1 (5 bases). The CDR3 runs 12 residues. V was trimmed by 2 bases and J by 10 bases, leaving 12 bases between them. Germline CDR1 reads SGHDT; CDR2 reads YYEEEE. The CDR3 region has the DNA TGTGCCAGCAGCTTTGTAACAGGCGGAGCTTTCTTT. Translating it yields CASSFVTGGAFF.

The chain uses TRBV7-9 and TRBJ2-7; perhaps TRBD1 as D (5 bases). CDR1 and CDR2 from the germline V gene are SEHNR and FQNEAQ (reference sequence). This CDR3 has 12 amino acids. V lost 5 bases and J lost 4, with 9 bases in between. As DNA, the CDR3 is TGTGCCAGCAGCCCCAGGGAATACGAGCAGTACTTC. Protein: CASSPREYEQYF.

This clone was counted a single time. This rearrangement joins TRBV27 to TRBJ2-2; D possibly corresponds to TRBD2 (5 bases). Deletions cut 6 bases from V and 6 bases from J, with 11 bases between. Germline loops: CDR1 MNHEY, CDR2 SMNVEV (reference sequence). The CDR3 sequence is 13 residues long. The CDR3 DNA is TGTGCCAGCAGACCGACTAATCCCGGGGAGCTGTTTTTT. This gives the protein CASRPTNPGELFF.

The chain has TRBV5-1 and TRBJ1-5; tentatively, D is TRBD1 (5 bases). This CDR3 comprises 14 residues. Germline lookup yields CDR1 SGHRS and CDR2 YFSETQ. V lost 0 bases to trimming and J lost 5 bases, with 9 bases between them. The CDR3 sequence: CASSLVAGDQPQHF. DNA of the CDR3: TGCGCCAGCAGCTTGGTGGCGGGGGATCAGCCCCAGCATTTT.

This chain links TRBV20-1 with TRBJ1-4; D is unclear. With 7 bases removed from V and 0 bases from J, the gap between germline ends came to 3 bases. The CDR3 is 11 residues long. Per germline, CDR1 DFQATT and CDR2 SNEGSKA (reference sequence). In nucleotides, the CDR3 is TGCAGTGTTTCAACTAATGAAAAACTGTTTTTT. Translating it yields CSVSTNEKLFF.

The rearrangement uses TRBV28 and TRBJ1-2, with TRBD1 as a possible D gene (5 bases). The germline gives CDR1 MDHEN, CDR2 SYDVKM. With 1 base removed from V and 1 base from J, the gap between germline ends came to 22 bases. This CDR3 comprises 19 residues. CDR3 bases: TGTGCCAGCAGTTTATCTTGGGGCAGCCGACTAAGGAGTAACTATGGCTACACCTTC. This gives the protein CASSLSWGSRLRSNYGYTF.

The chain links TRBV20-1 to TRBJ1-5, with D unresolved. V was shortened by 3 bases and J by 1 base, with 7 bases between the two germline ends. This CDR3 is 13 amino acids long. Looked up from germline, CDR1 is DFQATT and CDR2 is SNEGSKA (reference sequence). DNA for the CDR3: TGCAGTGCTAGTTCGGGCAGCAATCAGCCCCAGCATTTT. Translating gives CSASSGSNQPQHF.

A note on this clone: One junction end disagrees with the germline gene, perhaps due to a read error. The chain uses TRBV7-9 and TRBJ2-4; 8 positions match TRBD1. The CDR3 is 15 amino acids. Per the germline V gene, CDR1 is SEHNR and CDR2 is FQNEAQ (reference sequence). In DNA, the CDR3 is TGTGCCAGCAGCGCCTGGACAGGGCGCAATCCTCTTAGAGGTTTC. This translates into CASSAWTGRNPLRGF.

This rearrangement joins TRBV9 to TRBJ1-3; 7 bases map to TRBD1. CDR3 size: 15 residues. Germline V CDR1 and CDR2: SGDLS, YYNGEE. V lost 4 bases to trimming and J lost 1 base; unmatched junction nucleotides: 5. CDR3 nucleotide sequence: TGTGCCAGCAGCAGAACAGGGGTTTCTGGAAACACCATATATTTT. This translates into CASSRTGVSGNTIYF.

The chain links TRBV7-9 to TRBJ2-1, with D uncertain. The CDR3 totals 14 residues. Germline lookup yields CDR1 SEHNR and CDR2 FQNEAQ (reference sequence). The V and J ends lost 1 base and 4 bases respectively, with 8 bases between them. CDR3 residues: CASSLGPNYNEQFF. Here the CDR3 DNA reads TGTGCCAGCAGCTTAGGACCGAATTACAATGAGCAGTTCTTC.

The CDR3: CASSESLGTSYNEQFF. The CDR3 DNA reads TGCGCCAGCAGTGAGTCGTTGGGGACCTCCTACAATGAGCAGTTCTTC. The chain couples TRBV10-1 to TRBJ2-1; the D gene could be TRBD1 or TRBD2 (5 bases each). CDR3 length: 16 amino acids. Germline V gene data show CDR1 as WNHNN and CDR2 as SYGVQD (reference sequence). V gave up 0 bases and J gave up 0 bases, with 9 bases separating them.